The sequence of this TCR beta chain was determined in a study of blood T cell repertoires in COVID-19. Study background: The study drew acute and convalescent COVID-19 samples from the United States, Italy and Spain.

As originally analysed: Nucleated cell number was recorded as an estimate derived from reference gene primer amplification. Assay: immunoSEQ multiplex PCR; the TCRdb copy retains only in-frame clones and omits some. V and J calls and clone size follow that table, whereas D and trimming were derived from the DNA. This table holds about 290,000 clones, approximately 89% found once. The sample comprised peripheral blood. This receptor was taken from a woman in her twenties or thirties with COVID-19, enrolled during active disease.

The CDR3 DNA reads as TGTGCCAGTTTTCCAGACAGGGGCTATAACACCGGGGAGCTGTTTTTT. Its protein is CASFPDRGYNTGELFF. V usage is TRBV5-8 and J usage is TRBJ2-2, with 8 bases aligning to TRBD1. CDR1 and CDR2 from the germline V gene are SGHTS and YDEGEE. The length of the CDR3 is 16 residues. J lost 2 bases, V lost 8 bases, and 11 bases had no gene match.